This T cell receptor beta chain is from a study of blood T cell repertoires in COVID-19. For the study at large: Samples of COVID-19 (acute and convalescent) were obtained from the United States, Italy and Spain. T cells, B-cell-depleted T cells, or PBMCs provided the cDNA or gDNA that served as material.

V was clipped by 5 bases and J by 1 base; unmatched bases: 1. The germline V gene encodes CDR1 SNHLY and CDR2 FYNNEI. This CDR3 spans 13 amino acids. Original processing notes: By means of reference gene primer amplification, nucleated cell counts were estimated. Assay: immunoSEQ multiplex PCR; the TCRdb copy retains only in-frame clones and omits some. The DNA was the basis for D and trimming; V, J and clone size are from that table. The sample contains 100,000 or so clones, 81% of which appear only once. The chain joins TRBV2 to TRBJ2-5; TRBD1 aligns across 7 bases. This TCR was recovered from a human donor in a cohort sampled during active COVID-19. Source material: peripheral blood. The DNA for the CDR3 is TGTGCCAGCAGTCGGGACAGCCAAGAGACCCAGTACTTC. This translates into CASSRDSQETQYF.